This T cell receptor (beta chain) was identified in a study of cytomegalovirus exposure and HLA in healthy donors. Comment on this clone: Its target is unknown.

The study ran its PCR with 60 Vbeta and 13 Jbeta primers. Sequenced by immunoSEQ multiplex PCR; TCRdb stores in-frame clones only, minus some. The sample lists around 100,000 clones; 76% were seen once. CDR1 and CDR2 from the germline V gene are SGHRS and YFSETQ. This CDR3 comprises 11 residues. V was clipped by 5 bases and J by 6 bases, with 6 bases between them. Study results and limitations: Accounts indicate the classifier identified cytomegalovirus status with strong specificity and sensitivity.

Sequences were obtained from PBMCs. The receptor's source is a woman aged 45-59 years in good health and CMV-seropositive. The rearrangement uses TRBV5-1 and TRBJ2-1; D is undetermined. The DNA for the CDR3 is TGCGCCAGCAGGGTCAGCAATGAGCAGTTCTTC. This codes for CASRVSNEQFF.